These T cell receptor beta chains were read from a single sample in a study of T cells in Graves' hyperthyroidism and ophthalmopathy. MiXCR, run by TCRdb on the multiplex PCR reads, gives a single entry per CDR3 protein. Here the sample spans 380,000 or so distinct CDR3 sequences, 11% to 15% being singletons. Sequencing was carried out using blood. The receptors originated from a woman in her thirties with Graves' hyperthyroidism. Both conserved end residues are part of each CDR3. Fields, in order: CDR3 length, D gene, V gene, clone size, J gene, CDR3 DNA, CDR3 protein. The D gene is left open where the match is weak. Clone size is not always given. Where it is, it says once, few, many or a class for expanded clones.

14	.	TRBV25-1	.	TRBJ1-2	TGTGCCAGCAGTAGAACCGGGACGGACTATGGCTACACCTTC	CASSRTGTDYGYTF
15	TRBD2	TRBV9	once	TRBJ2-1	TGTGCCAGCAGCGTATCTAGCGGCTCCTACAATGAGCAGTTCTTC	CASSVSSGSYNEQFF
15	.	TRBV7-8	many	TRBJ2-4	TGTGCCAGCAGCGTCCGCAGGGCCCCGGGAAACATTCAGTACTTC	CASSVRRAPGNIQYF
13	.	TRBV20-1	few	TRBJ1-5	TGCAGTGTTGCCGGGGACAGCAATCAGCCCCAGCATTTT	CSVAGDSNQPQHF
13	.	TRBV29-1	few	TRBJ1-4	TGCAGCGTTGCGGGCCAGAGTAATGAAAAACTGTTTTTT	CSVAGQSNEKLFF
14	.	TRBV19	few	TRBJ2-4	TGTGCCAGTAAGGGGGGGCGAGGCAAAAACATTCAGTACTTC	CASKGGRGKNIQYF
15	TRBD1	TRBV19	.	TRBJ2-3	TGTGCCACCTCAGGGGGCGCGTCGGGGACAGATACGCAGTATTTT	CATSGGASGTDTQYF
12	.	TRBV12-3/TRBV12-4	few	TRBJ1-1	TGTGCCAGCAGGGGCGGAAAATTTGAAGCTTTCTTT	CASRGGKFEAFF
15	TRBD1	TRBV5-1	.	TRBJ2-5	TGCGCCAGCAGCTTGGGGACAGGGGACCACGAGACCCAGTACTTC	CASSLGTGDHETQYF
16	.	TRBV19	.	TRBJ1-5	TGTGCCAGTAGTCTCCATGGGGAGGTGGGCAATCAGCCCCAGCATTTT	CASSLHGEVGNQPQHF
14	.	TRBV7-2	many	TRBJ1-4	TGTGCCAGCAGCTTACAGGTGGCTAATGAAAAACTGTTTTTT	CASSLQVANEKLFF
13	.	TRBV29-1	.	TRBJ2-5	TGCAGCGTTGTTGGTTCACGACGGGAGACCCAGTACTTC	CSVVGSRRETQYF
13	.	TRBV29-1	.	TRBJ2-7	TGCAGCGCCGGCTCCGGGCCCGCTTACGAGCAGTACTTC	CSAGSGPAYEQYF
15	TRBD2	TRBV5-1	few	TRBJ2-2	TGCGCCAGCAACCCCGGGACTAGCGCTACCGGGGAGCTGTTTTTT	CASNPGTSATGELFF
13	.	TRBV28	many	TRBJ2-7	TGTGCCAGCAGCCTGGGGTTGGACAACGAGCAGTACTTC	CASSLGLDNEQYF
14	.	TRBV6-1	many	TRBJ1-2	TGTGCCAGCAGTCGCCCCCCAGGGGCTAATGGCTACACCTTC	CASSRPPGANGYTF
13	.	TRBV5-5	many	TRBJ2-1	TGTGCCAGCAGCCTCGGAGCGGACAATGAGCAGTTCTTC	CASSLGADNEQFF
15	.	TRBV7-2	few	TRBJ1-1	TGTGCCAGCAGCTTGACGGGGGTGATGAACACTGAAGCTTTCTTT	CASSLTGVMNTEAFF
17	TRBD1	TRBV15	.	TRBJ1-2	TGTGCCACCAGCACGCCGGACAGGGGGCGGGCGGCCTATGGCTACACCTTC	CATSTPDRGRAAYGYTF
15	.	TRBV19	few	TRBJ2-1	TGTGCCACAAAAACAGGGAACGGGCTTGGGGTTGAGCAGTTCTTC	CATKTGNGLGVEQFF
15	.	TRBV20-1	.	TRBJ2-2	TGCAGTGCTAGAATAGGAGGGCCAAACACCGGGGAGCTGTTTTTT	CSARIGGPNTGELFF
13	TRBD2	TRBV28	many	TRBJ2-3	TGTGCCAGCTCGCGGGAGGGCGGAGATACGCAGTATTTT	CASSREGGDTQYF
15	TRBD2	TRBV29-1	many	TRBJ2-1	TGCAGCGTTCCCGATAGACTAGCGAATTTCAATGAGCAGTTCTTC	CSVPDRLANFNEQFF
17	.	TRBV27	many	TRBJ2-5	TGTGCCAGCAGTAAACGTTGGCACAGGGAACACCAAGAGACCCAGTACTTC	CASSKRWHREHQETQYF
14	.	TRBV6-1	.	TRBJ2-7	TGTACCAGCAGTAGACCTCCTCCGTTGGACGAGCAGTACTTC	CTSSRPPPLDEQYF
16	TRBD1	TRBV24-1	few	TRBJ2-1	TGTGCCACCAGTGACCAAGGACAGGGGGTATACAATGAGCAGTTCTTC	CATSDQGQGVYNEQFF
15	.	TRBV11-2	many	TRBJ1-4	TGTGCCAGCAGCTTAGCCCCCTCACGCGGGGAAAAACTGTTTTTT	CASSLAPSRGEKLFF
15	.	TRBV5-8	.	TRBJ2-3	TGTGCCAGCAGCTTGGTTCGACAGGCCACAGATACGCAGTATTTT	CASSLVRQATDTQYF
14	TRBD1	TRBV2	few	TRBJ1-4	TGTGCCAGCAGGGACAGGAGAAGAAATGAAAAACTGTTTTTT	CASRDRRRNEKLFF
17	TRBD2	TRBV5-1	.	TRBJ2-1	TGCGCCAGCAGCTTTCAGACTAGCGGGGTCTCCTACAATGAGCAGTTCTTC	CASSFQTSGVSYNEQFF
15	.	TRBV6-2/TRBV6-3	many	TRBJ2-5	TGTGCCAGCAGTTACAGCGGACACAAACTAGAGACCCAGTACTTC	CASSYSGHKLETQYF
11	.	TRBV10-3	.	TRBJ2-7	TGTGCCATCGGGAACTCCTACGAGCAGTACTTC	CAIGNSYEQYF
16	.	TRBV28	many	TRBJ1-4	TGTGCCAGCAGTTCCCCCCAAAGTGCAACTAATGAAAAACTGTTTTTT	CASSSPQSATNEKLFF
14	TRBD2	TRBV28	many	TRBJ2-7	TGTGCCAGCAGTCCCGGCGGGAGTAGGTACGAGCAGTACTTC	CASSPGGSRYEQYF
14	TRBD1	TRBV30	many	TRBJ1-2	TGTGCCTGTCCTCCGGGACAGGGCCACTATGGCTACACCTTC	CACPPGQGHYGYTF
13	TRBD2	TRBV30	many	TRBJ2-1	TGTGCCTGGAGTCTAGCGGGGTGGAATGAGCAGTTCTTC	CAWSLAGWNEQFF
14	TRBD2	TRBV30	many	TRBJ2-4	TGTGCCTGGAGTGACGGGGGGGCCAAAAACATTCAGTACTTC	CAWSDGGAKNIQYF